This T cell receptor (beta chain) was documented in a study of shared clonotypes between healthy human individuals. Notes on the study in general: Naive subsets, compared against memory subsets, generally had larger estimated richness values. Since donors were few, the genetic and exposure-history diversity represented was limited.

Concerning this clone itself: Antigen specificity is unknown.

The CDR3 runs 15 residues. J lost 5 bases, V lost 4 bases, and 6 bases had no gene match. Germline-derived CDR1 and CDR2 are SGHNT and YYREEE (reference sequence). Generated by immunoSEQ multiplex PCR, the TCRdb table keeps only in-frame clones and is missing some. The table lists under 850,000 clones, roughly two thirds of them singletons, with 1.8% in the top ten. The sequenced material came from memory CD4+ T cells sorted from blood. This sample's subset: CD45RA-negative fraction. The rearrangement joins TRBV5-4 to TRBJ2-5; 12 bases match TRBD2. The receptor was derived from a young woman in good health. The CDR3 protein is CASSRTSGIGETQYF. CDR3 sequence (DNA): TGTGCCAGCAGCCGGACTAGCGGGATCGGTGAGACCCAGTACTTC.